The rows below give T cell receptor beta chains drawn from one sample of a study of early T cells in non-severe SARS-CoV-2 infection. TCRdb reprocessed the 5' RACE reads with MiXCR, giving one entry per CDR3 protein. The sample lists around 62,000 distinct CDR3 sequences, around 4.7% seen once, with 4.9% in the top ten. Sequenced sample: whole blood. Source of these receptors: an adult who was a healthcare worker with PCR-confirmed SARS-CoV-2 infection or an uninfected control (not recorded which). Each CDR3 is given with its conserved first and last residue. A D gene is named only where the DNA matches it firmly. Clone size is shown for a subset of rows, as once, few, many or a class of expanded clone.

abundance	v_gene	d_gene	j_gene	CDR3aa	CDR3nt
.	TRBV18	.	TRBJ2-3	CASSPRDEYTQYF	TGTGCCAGCTCACCACGGGACGAGTATACGCAGTATTTT
many	TRBV3-1	.	TRBJ1-6	CASSQGDTPGSSYNSPLHF	TGTGCCAGCAGCCAAGGAGACACACCCGGGAGCTCCTATAATTCACCCCTCCACTTT
many	TRBV24-1	.	TRBJ2-1	CATSKGTFGFEQFF	TGTGCCACCAGCAAGGGGACTTTTGGTTTTGAGCAGTTCTTC
many	TRBV14	.	TRBJ2-7	CASSQAGLSYEQYF	TGTGCCAGCAGCCAAGCGGGACTCTCCTACGAGCAGTACTTC
many	TRBV9	.	TRBJ1-1	CASSSWDGNTEAFF	TGTGCCAGCAGCTCCTGGGACGGGAACACTGAAGCTTTCTTT
.	TRBV7-2	.	TRBJ2-7	CASSLTTPGLTYEQYF	TGTGCCAGCAGCTTAACCACCCCCGGGCTCACGTACGAGCAGTACTTC
.	TRBV3-1	.	TRBJ2-3	CASSKGTSTDTQYF	TGTGCCAGCAGCAAAGGAACGAGCACAGATACGCAGTATTTT
.	TRBV7-9	TRBD1	TRBJ1-4	CASSGETGQWEKLFF	TGTGCCAGCAGCGGAGAGACAGGGCAATGGGAAAAACTGTTTTTT
many	TRBV10-3	TRBD1	TRBJ2-7	CAISDRRTGEGYEQYF	TGTGCCATCAGTGATCGAAGGACAGGGGAAGGCTACGAGCAGTACTTC
many	TRBV12-3/TRBV12-4	.	TRBJ1-1	CASSLAAIGGNTEAFF	TGTGCCAGCAGTTTGGCAGCCATTGGAGGGAACACTGAAGCTTTCTTT
.	TRBV19	.	TRBJ2-3	CASSSRQAPLLTDTQYF	TGTGCCAGTAGTTCCCGACAGGCGCCCTTACTCACAGATACGCAGTATTTT
.	TRBV5-4	.	TRBJ1-4	CASSLDGEKLFF	TGTGCCAGCAGCTTGGACGGGGAAAAACTGTTTTTT
few	TRBV5-4	.	TRBJ2-3	CASSLDPGATDTQYF	TGTGCCAGCAGCTTGGACCCGGGGGCCACAGATACGCAGTATTTT
.	TRBV6-2/TRBV6-3	.	TRBJ1-5	CASSFGLVRNQPQHF	TGTGCCAGCAGTTTTGGACTTGTGAGGAATCAGCCCCAGCATTTT
many	TRBV5-1	.	TRBJ1-2	CASSLGVRQANYGYTF	TGCGCCAGCAGCTTGGGAGTGCGCCAGGCTAACTATGGCTACACCTTC
few	TRBV11-2	.	TRBJ2-7	CASSLDRRYEQYF	TGTGCCAGCAGCTTAGATAGGAGGTACGAGCAGTACTTC
few	TRBV20-1	TRBD1	TRBJ1-4	CSAIGTGGDSHGKLFF	TGCAGTGCGATAGGGACAGGGGGAGACTCTCATGGAAAACTGTTTTTT
many	TRBV10-3	.	TRBJ2-5	CAISDGNEETQYF	TGTGCCATCAGTGACGGCAATGAGGAGACCCAGTACTTC
.	TRBV29-1	.	TRBJ2-1	CSVEEQFF	TGCAGCGTTGAAGAACAGTTCTTC
many	TRBV4-2	.	TRBJ2-7	CASSQEGRGGAYEQYF	TGTGCCAGCAGCCAAGAGGGGCGTGGCGGGGCCTACGAGCAGTACTTC
few	TRBV6-2/TRBV6-3	.	TRBJ2-3	CASSYSARDTQYF	TGTGCCAGCAGTTACTCAGCGAGGGATACGCAGTATTTT
.	TRBV11-2	.	TRBJ2-3	CASSLDLARANTQYF	TGTGCCAGCAGCTTAGATTTGGCCAGGGCCAATACGCAGTATTTT
.	TRBV29-1	.	TRBJ2-3	CSVAGLNTDTQYF	TGCAGCGTTGCGGGACTTAACACAGATACGCAGTATTTT
few	TRBV24-1	TRBD1	TRBJ1-4	CATSDSPGTDNEKLFF	TGTGCCACCAGTGACTCTCCCGGGACAGATAATGAAAAACTGTTTTTT
many	TRBV5-6	TRBD2	TRBJ2-3	CASSLRGGGTDTQYF	TGTGCCAGCAGCTTGCGCGGGGGAGGCACAGATACGCAGTATTTT
many	TRBV27	TRBD1	TRBJ2-1	CASRDRGGNEQFF	TGTGCCAGCAGGGACAGGGGTGGGAATGAGCAGTTCTTC
few	TRBV7-2	TRBD1	TRBJ2-7	CASFPGAGGTHEQYF	TGTGCCAGCTTCCCAGGGGCAGGGGGCACGCACGAGCAGTACTTC
many	TRBV12-5	TRBD1	TRBJ1-1	CASGAAGTGGSTEVFF	TGTGCTAGTGGTGCTGCCGGGACAGGGGGCAGCACTGAAGTTTTCTTT
few	TRBV29-1	.	TRBJ2-5	CSVEDTALGETQYF	TGCAGCGTTGAAGATACAGCCCTAGGGGAGACCCAGTACTTC
many	TRBV9	.	TRBJ2-3	CASSFTRADTQYF	TGTGCCAGCAGCTTCACCAGGGCAGATACGCAGTATTTT
.	TRBV30	.	TRBJ2-1	CAWSPAADEQFF	TGTGCCTGGAGTCCCGCCGCAGATGAGCAGTTCTTC
many	TRBV6-1	TRBD2	TRBJ2-7	CASSGAGAVYEQYF	TGTGCCAGCAGCGGAGCGGGGGCCGTCTACGAGCAGTACTTC
many	TRBV2	.	TRBJ2-3	CASRTIGTDTQYF	TGTGCCAGCAGGACGATTGGCACAGATACGCAGTATTTT
many	TRBV20-1	.	TRBJ2-7	CSAVAESSYEQYF	TGCAGTGCCGTAGCAGAAAGCTCCTACGAGCAGTACTTC
many	TRBV6-5	TRBD1	TRBJ1-4	CASSDRGRQTNEKLFF	TGTGCCAGCTCGGACAGGGGAAGGCAGACTAATGAAAAACTGTTTTTT
few	TRBV27	.	TRBJ2-5	CATAEDQETQYF	TGTGCCACAGCGGAAGACCAAGAGACCCAGTACTTC
many	TRBV5-6	.	TRBJ1-2	CASSLAGSNYGYTF	TGTGCCAGCAGCTTAGCCGGAAGCAACTATGGCTACACCTTC
few	TRBV7-6	.	TRBJ2-3	CASSYLTSATDTQYF	TGTGCCAGCAGCTACTTAACATCCGCCACAGATACGCAGTATTTT
many	TRBV20-1	.	TRBJ2-3	CSARVGVGDTQYF	TGCAGTGCTAGAGTTGGAGTGGGCGATACGCAGTATTTT
many	TRBV27	TRBD2	TRBJ2-7	CASSLKAGGPYEQYF	TGTGCCAGCAGTTTAAAGGCGGGAGGGCCCTACGAGCAGTACTTC